This T cell receptor beta chain was sequenced for a study of T cells in Graves' hyperthyroidism and ophthalmopathy. RNA transcripts gave rise to amplified TCR beta CDR3 regions. The TCR CDR3 was amplified in a first-round RT-PCR using the HTBI primer set. MiXCR, applied by TCRdb to the multiplex PCR reads, yields one record per CDR3 protein. The sample holds 500,000 to 700,000 distinct CDR3 sequences, 16% seen once. J lost 6 bases, V lost 5 bases, and 11 bases had no gene match. The CDR3 runs 18 residues. CDR1 and CDR2 from the germline V gene are LNHDA and SQIVND (reference sequence). The sample holds a few counts of this clonotype.

V gene TRBV19 combines with J gene TRBJ2-3; 16 bases are shared with TRBD2. The sample taken for sequencing was blood. This receptor was identified in a woman aged 18-35 years with Graves' hyperthyroidism. CDR3 bases: TGTGCCAGTAGTCGGGGACTAGCGGGAGGGTTTGGGCCGGATACGCAGTATTTT. It yields the protein CASSRGLAGGFGPDTQYF.